This TCR beta chain was sequenced for a study of breast tumors, draining lymph nodes, adjacent tissues (dated by TCRdb to 2015 to 2016). Regarding the research as a whole: The study compared TCR beta repertoires across tumor, adjacent nontumor tissue and axillary lymph nodes from breast cancer patients. In human breast cancer, the study set out to evaluate how tumor, surrounding tissue and draining lymph node repertoires relate to one another and whether T cells may move between these sites. Results and caveats for the whole study, not just this receptor: In luminal-like breast cancer, tumor and nontumor tissue repertoires resembled each other significantly more than in basal-like breast cancer. The conclusion that tumor T cells originate in lymph nodes was presented as consistent with a hypothesis rather than as directly demonstrated. Tumor T-cell repertoires showed less diversity than lymph node repertoires and more diversity than nontumor tissue repertoires, and tumor T-cell repertoires showed preferential V and J gene usage. A scenario in which most tumor T cells derive from the lymph node and then expand within tumor tissue was judged to be consistent with the data.

This sample was sequenced with an Illumina HiSeq 2000. Multiplex PCR amplification was used to build the TCR beta chain libraries. High-throughput sequencing was used to analyze the amplified TCR beta chain products. In TCRdb, the public reads were trimmed at Q25 with fastp and aligned with MiXCR, with productive beta chains retained. Each CDR3 protein appears once, grouped with its most common genes and DNA. The sample data list roughly 80,000 distinct CDR3 sequences, and approximately 19% of these were observed just once. The top ten clones comprise roughly 2.4% of the sample. Lymph node samples were obtained from the axillary draining lymph nodes of breast cancer patients. This clonotype was recorded many times. Its antigen target is currently unknown. One base away there is no much larger clone; base qualities are not given. The germline V gene gives CDR1 as MNHNS and CDR2 as SASEGT. The CDR3 goes from the cysteine to the phenylalanine over 14 residues. The retained sequence is limited to the CDR3, 42 bases, with the frame set at the first base. The junction carries 12 bases between V and J, which are trimmed by 3 bases and 3 bases respectively.

The TCR was taken from a female donor with breast cancer. Some clones in this sample may be carry-over from other donors' samples. The sequenced sample consisted of axillary lymph node tissue. The chain was built from TRBV6-1 and TRBJ2-7, with the D call tentatively TRBD1 or TRBD2, each fitting 6 bases. In nucleotide form, the sequence is TGTGCCAGCAGTGAGGGGGGCAATAACTACGAGCAGTACTTC. Its protein is CASSEGGNNYEQYF.